This is a list of T cell receptor beta chains from one sample in a study of shared clonotypes between healthy human individuals. Here immunoSEQ multiplex PCR was the method, and the copy in TCRdb shows in-frame clones only, minus some. The sample holds millions of clones; about 92% are singletons and the top ten take around 1.7%. Material: naive CD8+ T cells from PBMCs. Receptors were obtained from a man between 18 and 29 years old in good health. Some clones in this sample may be carry-over from other donors' samples. The CDR3 runs from the conserved cysteine through the conserved F or W. A D gene is named only where the DNA matches it firmly. Some rows have no size entry. The others give once, few or many, or a class for an expanded clone.

V gene	clone size	J gene	D gene	CDR3 protein	CDR3 DNA
TRBV2	-	TRBJ2-3	TRBD1	CASRRDRGQLDTQYF	TGTGCCAGCAGGAGGGACAGGGGGCAGCTAGATACGCAGTATTTT
TRBV19	-	TRBJ2-7	TRBD1	CASSTPGQGAVGEQYF	TGTGCCAGTAGTACCCCGGGACAGGGTGCGGTTGGCGAGCAGTACTTC
TRBV9	-	TRBJ2-1	TRBD2	CASSGDVAGAYNEQFF	TGTGCCAGCAGCGGGGACGTAGCGGGGGCCTACAATGAGCAGTTCTTC
TRBV27	once	TRBJ2-1	-	CASSLRGNEQFF	TGTGCCAGCAGTTTAAGAGGGAATGAGCAGTTCTTC
TRBV5-1	-	TRBJ2-5	-	CASSLGDARGLQETQYF	TGCGCCAGCAGCTTGGGGGACGCTCGGGGATTGCAAGAGACCCAGTACTTC
TRBV14	once	TRBJ1-4	-	CASKERGATNEKLFF	TGTGCCAGCAAAGAGAGGGGAGCAACTAATGAAAAACTGTTTTTT
TRBV4-1	-	TRBJ1-1	-	CASSQRSGSNTEAFF	TGCGCCAGCAGCCAAAGATCCGGGTCGAACACTGAAGCTTTCTTT
TRBV28	once	TRBJ2-7	-	CASSFYLGLAYEQYF	TGTGCCAGCAGTTTCTACTTAGGGCTGGCCTACGAGCAGTACTTC
TRBV28	-	TRBJ2-1	TRBD2	CASSLLAGALINEQFF	TGTGCCAGCAGTTTGCTAGCGGGAGCCCTGATCAATGAGCAGTTCTTC
TRBV10-1	once	TRBJ2-3	-	CASSETRSGSTDTQYF	TGCGCCAGCAGTGAAACTCGGAGCGGAAGCACAGATACGCAGTATTTT
TRBV18	once	TRBJ2-7	-	CASSPHPKEQYF	TGTGCCAGCTCACCCCACCCTAAGGAGCAGTACTTC
TRBV27	-	TRBJ2-7	-	CASGPYEQYF	TGTGCCAGCGGCCCCTACGAGCAGTACTTC
TRBV15	-	TRBJ1-5	-	CATVSGGWGNQPQHF	TGTGCCACCGTCTCGGGGGGTTGGGGCAATCAGCCCCAGCATTTT
TRBV4-3	-	TRBJ2-1	-	CASSQAPDGFGEQFF	TGCGCCAGCAGCCAAGCTCCGGACGGTTTCGGGGAGCAGTTCTTC
TRBV6-1	-	TRBJ1-5	TRBD1	CASSQGGQPQHF	TGTGCCAGCAGCCAGGGGGGTCAGCCCCAGCATTTT
TRBV27	-	TRBJ2-1	-	CASSGGRSGYNEQFF	TGTGCCAGCAGTGGAGGTAGGTCGGGTTACAATGAGCAGTTCTTC
TRBV4-1	-	TRBJ1-5	-	CASSQGPGYKGGQPQHF	TGCGCCAGCAGCCAAGGGCCAGGGTATAAAGGAGGTCAGCCCCAGCATTTT
TRBV5-1	-	TRBJ2-1	-	CASSLIADYSYNEQFF	TGCGCCAGCAGCTTGATTGCGGACTACTCCTACAATGAGCAGTTCTTC
TRBV4-3	few	TRBJ1-1	-	CASSQDRGTEAFF	TGCGCCAGCAGCCAAGACAGGGGAACTGAAGCTTTCTTT
TRBV28	-	TRBJ2-5	TRBD2	CASRTSGRVRQETQYF	TGTGCCAGCAGGACTAGCGGGAGGGTTCGGCAAGAGACCCAGTACTTC
TRBV7-3	-	TRBJ2-1	TRBD2	CASSLSRLAGSYNEQFF	TGTGCCAGCAGCCTAAGTAGGCTAGCGGGTTCCTACAATGAGCAGTTCTTC
TRBV2	-	TRBJ1-2	TRBD1	CASRDGTVFNYGYTF	TGTGCCAGCAGGGATGGGACAGTTTTTAACTATGGCTACACCTTC
TRBV29-1	-	TRBJ2-1	TRBD2	CSVEVVLAVYNEQFF	TGCAGCGTTGAAGTGGTACTAGCGGTCTACAATGAGCAGTTCTTC
TRBV4-1	-	TRBJ1-1	-	CASSQGIRNTEAFF	TGCGCCAGCAGCCAGGGAATACGGAACACTGAAGCTTTCTTT
TRBV15	-	TRBJ2-7	-	CATSKPRDPLYEQYF	TGTGCCACCAGCAAGCCCCGGGACCCCCTGTACGAGCAGTACTTC
TRBV27	-	TRBJ2-2	-	CASTRTRALPTGELFF	TGTGCCAGCACCCGAACCAGGGCACTTCCTACCGGGGAGCTGTTTTTT
TRBV7-9	-	TRBJ2-1	TRBD2	CASSLLLAGDEQFF	TGTGCCAGCAGCTTACTGCTAGCGGGAGATGAGCAGTTCTTC
TRBV27	-	TRBJ2-3	TRBD1	CASSLGQGTDTQYF	TGTGCCAGCAGTCTCGGACAGGGGACAGATACGCAGTATTTT
TRBV7-2	-	TRBJ2-7	TRBD1	CASSPQGVSYEQYF	TGTGCCAGCAGCCCACAGGGGGTTTCCTACGAGCAGTACTTC
TRBV23-1	once	TRBJ2-7	-	CASSQYIRVPYEQYF	TGCGCCAGCAGTCAATACATCCGGGTCCCCTACGAGCAGTACTTC
TRBV19	-	TRBJ2-6	-	CASSTTSGANVLTF	TGTGCCAGTAGTACCACGTCTGGGGCCAACGTCCTGACTTTC
TRBV7-2	-	TRBJ2-7	-	CASSPGSPGTYEQYF	TGTGCCAGCAGCCCCGGTAGTCCCGGGACCTACGAGCAGTACTTC
TRBV7-6	once	TRBJ2-2	-	CASSPLSTGELFF	TGTGCCAGCAGCCCCCTCTCGACCGGGGAGCTGTTTTTT
TRBV4-2	-	TRBJ2-5	TRBD2	CASSLTTSGGQETQYF	TGTGCCAGCAGCCTAACGACTAGCGGGGGCCAAGAGACCCAGTACTTC
TRBV28	-	TRBJ2-1	-	CASSLAGTDVKDEQFF	TGTGCCAGCAGTTTAGCCGGGACTGATGTAAAGGATGAGCAGTTCTTC
TRBV18	-	TRBJ1-1	-	CASSPGREGTEAFF	TGTGCCAGCTCACCGGGACGAGAGGGGACTGAAGCTTTCTTT
TRBV11-2	-	TRBJ2-2	-	CASSHIRGPGELFF	TGTGCCAGCAGCCATATCAGGGGACCCGGGGAGCTGTTTTTT
TRBV18	-	TRBJ2-7	TRBD1	CASSPKGQGPYEQYF	TGTGCCAGCTCACCGAAGGGACAGGGCCCCTACGAGCAGTACTTC
TRBV7-9	few	TRBJ1-2	-	CASSLGDYGYTF	TGTGCCAGCAGCTTAGGAGACTATGGCTACACCTTC
TRBV5-1	-	TRBJ1-2	TRBD1	CASSLGRDRGGYTF	TGCGCCAGCAGCTTGGGCCGGGACAGGGGAGGCTACACCTTC
TRBV11-1	many	TRBJ2-7	-	CASRGSRGEGSYEQYF	TGTGCCAGTAGAGGGTCGAGGGGAGAAGGATCCTACGAGCAGTACTTC
TRBV19	once	TRBJ2-5	TRBD1	CASSMGTAAAQETQYF	TGTGCCAGTAGTATGGGGACAGCGGCGGCCCAAGAGACCCAGTACTTC
TRBV28	-	TRBJ2-1	-	CASRLIGALAEQFF	TGTGCCAGCAGACTAATTGGGGCCCTCGCGGAGCAGTTCTTC
TRBV11-2	-	TRBJ2-5	TRBD1	CASSLTGQVETQYF	TGTGCCAGCAGCTTGACAGGGCAGGTGGAGACCCAGTACTTC
TRBV7-3	-	TRBJ1-1	-	CASSLIRGRLNTEAFF	TGTGCCAGCAGCTTAATCCGGGGGCGCTTGAACACTGAAGCTTTCTTT
TRBV6-1	-	TRBJ2-2	TRBD1	CASSEDRVTGELFF	TGTGCCAGCAGTGAGGACAGGGTCACCGGGGAGCTGTTTTTT
TRBV19	-	TRBJ2-3	TRBD2	CASTISGFREGTDTQYF	TGTGCCAGTACCATATCGGGGTTTCGGGAGGGGACAGATACGCAGTATTTT
TRBV15	-	TRBJ2-7	-	CATSRDLTQTSYEQYF	TGTGCCACCAGCAGAGATCTAACGCAAACTTCCTACGAGCAGTACTTC
TRBV11-1	-	TRBJ2-7	-	CASSSTGRAYEQYF	TGTGCCAGCAGCTCGACAGGCCGGGCCTACGAGCAGTACTTC
TRBV7-9	-	TRBJ2-1	-	CASSFGPLGFF	TGTGCCAGCAGCTTCGGGCCCTTGGGGTTCTTC
TRBV21-1	-	TRBJ1-1	-	CASRGRLNTEAFF	TGTGCCAGCAGGGGTCGGCTGAACACTGAAGCTTTCTTT
TRBV5-6	-	TRBJ2-1	-	CASSLAIQDPNYNEQFF	TGTGCCAGCAGCTTGGCCATACAGGACCCTAACTACAATGAGCAGTTCTTC
TRBV9	-	TRBJ1-2	-	CASSVVANYGYTF	TGTGCCAGCAGCGTAGTGGCTAACTATGGCTACACCTTC
TRBV7-3	-	TRBJ2-1	TRBD2	CASRAGPYNEQFF	TGTGCCAGCCGAGCGGGGCCCTACAATGAGCAGTTCTTC
TRBV28	-	TRBJ1-2	TRBD1	CASKGRGGLNYGYTF	TGTGCCAGCAAGGGGCGAGGGGGCCTTAACTATGGCTACACCTTC